The rows below give T cell receptor beta chains drawn from one sample of a study of T cell responses to AZD1222 COVID-19 vaccine. Profiling relied on immunoSEQ multiplex PCR, and the TCRdb table lists in-frame clones only, not all of them. The sample records 110,000 to 150,000 clones, 88% being singletons. This sample comprised peripheral blood, obtained 28 days after the second AZD1222 dose. The receptors come from an adult who received the AZD1222 COVID-19 vaccine. Each CDR3 is given with its conserved first and last residue. Fields, in order: J gene, clone size, D gene, V gene, CDR3 DNA, CDR3 protein. The D gene is left open where the match is weak. The size entry is marked missing in some rows and otherwise reads once, few, many or a size class.

>TRBJ1-5|-|TRBD1|TRBV5-1
TGCGCCAGCAGCTTGACAGGGGGCGCATTAGGGCAGCCCCAGCATTTT
CASSLTGGALGQPQHF
>TRBJ1-2|-|TRBD1|TRBV28
TGTGCCAGCAATGCCGGGACAGTTAACTATGGCTACACCTTC
CASNAGTVNYGYTF
>TRBJ1-5|-|TRBD1|TRBV25-1
TGTGCCAGCTCCGGGACAGGCCCCTCTCAGCCCCAGCATTTT
CASSGTGPSQPQHF
>TRBJ1-1|-|-|TRBV6-5
TGTGCCAGCGCTCACAGGGCGAACACTGAAGCTTTCTTT
CASAHRANTEAFF
>TRBJ2-7|-|-|TRBV28
TGTGCCAGCAGTTTATCCACGATCGAGCAGTACTTC
CASSLSTIEQYF
>TRBJ1-3|-|-|TRBV7-2
TGTGCCAGCAGCTTAGACAGTGGAAACACCATATATTTT
CASSLDSGNTIYF
>TRBJ1-5|-|-|TRBV30
TGTGCCTGGAGTACGGCCACAGATCAGCCCCAGCATTTT
CAWSTATDQPQHF
>TRBJ2-5|once|-|TRBV14
TGTGCCAGCAGCCAATTGATGGAGACCCAGTACTTC
CASSQLMETQYF
>TRBJ2-5|few|-|TRBV6-2/TRBV6-3
TGTGCCAGCAGCCAACGAGGCGGACAAGAGACCCAGTACTTC
CASSQRGGQETQYF
>TRBJ2-5|-|-|TRBV25-1
TGTGCCAGCAGTGCTAGCCGGGTTATCCAAGAGACCCAGTACTTC
CASSASRVIQETQYF
>TRBJ2-7|once|TRBD2|TRBV28
TGTGCCAGCACGACTAGCGGAAATACCTACGAGCAGTACTTC
CASTTSGNTYEQYF
>TRBJ2-3|-|-|TRBV6-5
TGTGCCAGCAGGCCCCCCGGGGATGGCACAGATACGCAGTATTTT
CASRPPGDGTDTQYF
>TRBJ2-4|-|-|TRBV6-1
TGTGCCAGCAGTGAAGTAGGGGCCAAAAACATTCAGTACTTC
CASSEVGAKNIQYF
>TRBJ2-3|-|-|TRBV7-2
TGTGCCAGCAGCTTAGTTGGAGGCGGAGGCACAGATACGCAGTATTTT
CASSLVGGGGTDTQYF
>TRBJ1-1|-|TRBD1|TRBV28
TGTGCCAGCAGTTTCCTTGGGGGGGACAGCCCTGAAGCTTTCTTT
CASSFLGGDSPEAFF
>TRBJ1-2|-|-|TRBV25-1
TGTGCCAACCGGACAGCGAACTTTACTAACTATGGCTACACCTTC
CANRTANFTNYGYTF
>TRBJ1-6|-|TRBD1|TRBV7-9
TGTGCCAGCAGCCCTCGGACAGGGGGTAATTCACCCCTCCACTTT
CASSPRTGGNSPLHF
>TRBJ2-1|-|-|TRBV5-1
TGCGCCAGCAGCTTGGGATTCGGAGAAAATGAGCAGTTCTTC
CASSLGFGENEQFF